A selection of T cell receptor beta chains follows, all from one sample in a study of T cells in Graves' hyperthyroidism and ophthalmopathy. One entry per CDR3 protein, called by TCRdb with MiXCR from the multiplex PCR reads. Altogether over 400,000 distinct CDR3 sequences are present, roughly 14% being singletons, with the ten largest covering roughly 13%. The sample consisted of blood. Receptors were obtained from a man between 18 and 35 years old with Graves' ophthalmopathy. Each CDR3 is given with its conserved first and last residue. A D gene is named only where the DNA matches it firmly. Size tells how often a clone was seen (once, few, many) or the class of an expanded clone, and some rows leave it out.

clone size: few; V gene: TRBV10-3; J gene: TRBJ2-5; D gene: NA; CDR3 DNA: TGTGCCATCAGTGGCGGAGCGCTGGGAGAGACCCAGTACTTC; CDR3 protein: CAISGGALGETQYF
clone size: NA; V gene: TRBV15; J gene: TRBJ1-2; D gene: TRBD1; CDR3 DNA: TGTGCCACCAACAGAGCGTCGGACAGGGCCAGGGGTGGCTACACCTTC; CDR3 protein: CATNRASDRARGGYTF
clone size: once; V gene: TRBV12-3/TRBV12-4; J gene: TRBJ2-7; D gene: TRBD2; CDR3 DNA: TGTGCCAGCAGTTCCCCGGGACTAGCGGGGGCCGGATTCTCCTACGAGCAGTACTTC; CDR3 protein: CASSSPGLAGAGFSYEQYF
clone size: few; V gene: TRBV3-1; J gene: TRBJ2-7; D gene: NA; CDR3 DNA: TGTGCCAGCAGCCAAGGGACTTTTGGGGCCTACGAGCAGTACTTC; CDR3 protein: CASSQGTFGAYEQYF
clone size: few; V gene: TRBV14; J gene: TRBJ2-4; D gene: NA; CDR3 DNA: TGTGCCAGCAGCCAACACCCAGGGTCCATTCAGTACTTC; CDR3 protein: CASSQHPGSIQYF
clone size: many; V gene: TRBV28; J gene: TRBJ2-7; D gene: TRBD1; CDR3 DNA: TGTGCCAGCAGGGTGGACAGGGCCTACGAGCAGTACTTC; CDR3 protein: CASRVDRAYEQYF
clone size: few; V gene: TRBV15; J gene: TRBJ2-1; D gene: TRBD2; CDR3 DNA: TGTGCCACCAGCAGAGATACGGCGGGAGCGCGAGAGCAGTTCTTC; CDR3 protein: CATSRDTAGAREQFF
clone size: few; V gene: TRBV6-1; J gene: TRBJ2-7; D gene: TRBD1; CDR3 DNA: TGTGCCAGCACCCCGGGACAGGGGGGACAATACGAGCAGTACTTC; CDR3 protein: CASTPGQGGQYEQYF
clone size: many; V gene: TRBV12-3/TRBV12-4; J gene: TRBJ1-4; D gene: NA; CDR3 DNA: TGTGCCAGCAGGGGACATGCAACTAATGAAAAACTGTTTTTT; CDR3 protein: CASRGHATNEKLFF
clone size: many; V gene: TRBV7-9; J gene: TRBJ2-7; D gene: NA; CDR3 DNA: TGTGCCAGCAGCTTGGACTGGCGGGTGGGCGAGCAGTACTTC; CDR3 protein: CASSLDWRVGEQYF
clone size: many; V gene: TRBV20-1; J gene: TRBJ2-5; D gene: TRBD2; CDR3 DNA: TGCAGTGCCCTACGTGAAGCGGGAGTGTACTTC; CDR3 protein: CSALREAGVYF
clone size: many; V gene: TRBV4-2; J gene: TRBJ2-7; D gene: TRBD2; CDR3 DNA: TGTGCCAGCAGCTCAGCGGTAGCGGGGGGTGGCTACGAGCAGTACTTC; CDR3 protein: CASSSAVAGGGYEQYF
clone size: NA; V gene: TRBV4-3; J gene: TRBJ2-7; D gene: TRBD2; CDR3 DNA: TGCGCCAGCAGCCAAGAGCTAGCGGGGATCTACGAGCAGTACTTC; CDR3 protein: CASSQELAGIYEQYF
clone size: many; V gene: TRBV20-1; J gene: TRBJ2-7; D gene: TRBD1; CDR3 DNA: TGCAGTGCAACGGACAGGAAGTCCTACGAGCAGTACTTC; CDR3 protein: CSATDRKSYEQYF
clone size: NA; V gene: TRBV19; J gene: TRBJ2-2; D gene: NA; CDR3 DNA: TGTGCCAGCCAGCGCGACGGGGAGCTGTTTTTT; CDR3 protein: CASQRDGELFF
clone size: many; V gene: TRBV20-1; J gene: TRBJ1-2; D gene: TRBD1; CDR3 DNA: TGCAGTGCTCCGGACAGGTCCTATGGCTACACCTTC; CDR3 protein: CSAPDRSYGYTF
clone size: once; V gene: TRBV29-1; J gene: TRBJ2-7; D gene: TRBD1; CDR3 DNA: TGCAGCGTGCCCGGGACAGGGGATTACGAGCAGTACTTC; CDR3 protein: CSVPGTGDYEQYF
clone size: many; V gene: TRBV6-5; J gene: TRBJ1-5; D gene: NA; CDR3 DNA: TGTGCCAGCAGTTACGGAGGGGGTTCCGGAAGCAATCAGCCCCAGCATTTT; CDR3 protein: CASSYGGGSGSNQPQHF
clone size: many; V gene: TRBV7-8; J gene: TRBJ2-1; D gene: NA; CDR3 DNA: TGTGCCAGCAGCTCCTTTCGGAGCTCCTACAATGAGCAGTTCTTC; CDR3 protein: CASSSFRSSYNEQFF
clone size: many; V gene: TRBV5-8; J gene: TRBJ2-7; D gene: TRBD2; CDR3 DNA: TGTGCCAGCGTTGTCGGGGAGGGCTACGAGCAGTACTTC; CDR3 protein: CASVVGEGYEQYF
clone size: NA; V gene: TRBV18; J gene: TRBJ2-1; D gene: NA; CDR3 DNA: TGTGCCAGCTCACACGGGGCCGTACCCCAGGGAGTGGGCGAGCAGTTCTTC; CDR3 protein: CASSHGAVPQGVGEQFF
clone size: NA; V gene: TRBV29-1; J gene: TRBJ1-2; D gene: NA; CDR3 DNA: TGCAGCTCCGATGGGGGGACTGGCTACACCTTC; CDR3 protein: CSSDGGTGYTF
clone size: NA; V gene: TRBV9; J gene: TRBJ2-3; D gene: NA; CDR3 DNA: TGTGCCAGCACCCGACGGGGCAGCCTTAGCACAGATACGCAGTATTTT; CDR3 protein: CASTRRGSLSTDTQYF
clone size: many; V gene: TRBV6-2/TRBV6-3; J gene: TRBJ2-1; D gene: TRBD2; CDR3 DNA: TGTGCCAGGGGACTAGCGGGGCGGGATGAGCAGTTCTTC; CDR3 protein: CARGLAGRDEQFF
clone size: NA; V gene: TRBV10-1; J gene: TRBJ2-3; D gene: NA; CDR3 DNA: TGCGCCAGCAGTGACAGTTCTAGCACAGATACGCAGTATTTT; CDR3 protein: CASSDSSSTDTQYF
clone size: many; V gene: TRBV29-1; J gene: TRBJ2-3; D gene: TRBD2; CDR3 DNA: TGCAGCGTTAGAACCGGGACTAGCGGTTCAGATACGCAGTATTTT; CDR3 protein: CSVRTGTSGSDTQYF
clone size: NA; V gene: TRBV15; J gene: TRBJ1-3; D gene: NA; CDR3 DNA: TGTGCCACCAGCAGAGATTGGAGTGGAAACACCATATATTTT; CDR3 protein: CATSRDWSGNTIYF
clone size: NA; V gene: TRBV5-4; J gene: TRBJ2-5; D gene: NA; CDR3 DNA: TGTGCCAGCAGCTTGGACAGGATCTTCCAAGAGACCCAGTACTTC; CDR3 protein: CASSLDRIFQETQYF
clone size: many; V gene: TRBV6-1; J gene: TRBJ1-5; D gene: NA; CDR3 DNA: TGTGCCAGCAGTGAAGTCGGCGGGTCTAATCAGCCCCAGCATTTT; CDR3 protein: CASSEVGGSNQPQHF
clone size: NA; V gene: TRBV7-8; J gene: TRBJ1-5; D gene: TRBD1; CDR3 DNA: TGTGCCAGCAGCGCAGGGACAGGGGGATCGGGCAATCAGCCCCAGCATTTT; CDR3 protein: CASSAGTGGSGNQPQHF
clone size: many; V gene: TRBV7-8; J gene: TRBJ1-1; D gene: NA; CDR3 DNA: TGTGCCAGCAGCCCCTATTCCGGGGCTGAAGCTTTCTTT; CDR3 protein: CASSPYSGAEAFF
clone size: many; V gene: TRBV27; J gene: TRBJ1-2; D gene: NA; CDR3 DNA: TGTGCCAGCAGCGGGACGGGAGAAGCTAACTATGGCTACACCTTC; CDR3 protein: CASSGTGEANYGYTF
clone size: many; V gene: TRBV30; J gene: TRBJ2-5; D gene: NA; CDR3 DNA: TGTGCCTGGAGTGGTTATAAAGAGACCCAGTACTTC; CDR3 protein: CAWSGYKETQYF
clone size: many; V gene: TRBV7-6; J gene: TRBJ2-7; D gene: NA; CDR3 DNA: TGTGCCAGCAGCTTAGGATCCTACTACGAGCAGTACTTC; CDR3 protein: CASSLGSYYEQYF
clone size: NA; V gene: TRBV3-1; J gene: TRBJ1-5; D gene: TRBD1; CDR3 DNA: TGTGCCAGCAGCCAGGGACAGGGAGATTACCAGCCCCAGCATTTT; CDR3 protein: CASSQGQGDYQPQHF
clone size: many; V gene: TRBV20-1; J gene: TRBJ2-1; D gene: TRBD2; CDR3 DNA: TGCAGTGCTAGAGATAGCCGGGAGGCCTACAATGAGCAGTTCTTC; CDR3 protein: CSARDSREAYNEQFF
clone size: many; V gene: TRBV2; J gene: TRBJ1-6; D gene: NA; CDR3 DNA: TGTGCCAGCAGAATCTCGTGGGGGTATGATAATTCACCCCTCCACTTT; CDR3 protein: CASRISWGYDNSPLHF
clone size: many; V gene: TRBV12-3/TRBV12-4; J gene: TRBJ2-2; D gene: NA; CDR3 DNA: TGTGCCAGCAACCCATCGGGGGACACCGGGGAGCTGTTTTTT; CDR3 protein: CASNPSGDTGELFF
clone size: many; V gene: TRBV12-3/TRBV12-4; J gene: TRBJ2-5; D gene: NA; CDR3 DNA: TGTGCCAGCAGTTTCCCGGGGCGAGAGACCCAGTACTTC; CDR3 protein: CASSFPGRETQYF
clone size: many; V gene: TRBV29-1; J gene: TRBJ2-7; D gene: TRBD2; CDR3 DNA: TGCAGCGTTCTAGCTAGCGGCTACGAGCAGTACTTC; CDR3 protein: CSVLASGYEQYF
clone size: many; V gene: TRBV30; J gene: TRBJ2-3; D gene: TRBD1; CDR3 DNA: TGTGCCTGGAGTGCCTACCCGGGACAGGGGCCTCCAGATACGCAGTATTTT; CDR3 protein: CAWSAYPGQGPPDTQYF
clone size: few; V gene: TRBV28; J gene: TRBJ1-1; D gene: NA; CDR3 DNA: TGTGCCAGCAGTTTCTTAGAGAACACTGAAGCTTTCTTT; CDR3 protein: CASSFLENTEAFF
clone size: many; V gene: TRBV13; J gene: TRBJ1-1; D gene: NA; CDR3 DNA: TGTGCCAGCGGTCGGGGGTCGGTCACTGAAGCTTTCTTT; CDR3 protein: CASGRGSVTEAFF
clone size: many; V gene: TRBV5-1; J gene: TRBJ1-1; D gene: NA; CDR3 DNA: TGCGCCAGCAGCTTGGCCGGCGGACCGAACACTGAAGCTTTCTTT; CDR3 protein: CASSLAGGPNTEAFF
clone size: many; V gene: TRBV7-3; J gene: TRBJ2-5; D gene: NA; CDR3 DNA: TGTGCCAGCAGCGCCGACTTGTTAGAGACCCAGTACTTC; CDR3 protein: CASSADLLETQYF
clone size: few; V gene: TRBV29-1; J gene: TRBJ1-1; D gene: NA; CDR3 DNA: TGCAGCGTTGGAGGGGGGAACACTGAAGCTTTCTTT; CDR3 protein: CSVGGGNTEAFF
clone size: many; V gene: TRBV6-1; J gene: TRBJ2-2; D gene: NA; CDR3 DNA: TGTGCCAGCAGCCCCCGGGTAGCGAGGAACACCGGGGAGCTGTTTTTT; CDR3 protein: CASSPRVARNTGELFF
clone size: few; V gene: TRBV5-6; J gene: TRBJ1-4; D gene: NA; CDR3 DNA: TGTGCCAGCAGCTTTAGTGACAGTAATGAAAAACTGTTTTTT; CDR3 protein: CASSFSDSNEKLFF
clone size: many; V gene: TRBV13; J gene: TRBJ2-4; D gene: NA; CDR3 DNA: TGTGCCAGCAGATATTCAGGCAAAAACATTCAGTACTTC; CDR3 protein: CASRYSGKNIQYF
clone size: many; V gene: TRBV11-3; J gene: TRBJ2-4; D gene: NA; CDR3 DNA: TGTGCCAGCAGCTTAGGTGGCAGTGATATTCAGTACTTC; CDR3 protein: CASSLGGSDIQYF
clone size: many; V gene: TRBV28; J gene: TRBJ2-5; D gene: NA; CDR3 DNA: TGTGCCAGCACCTCGGGGCTAGGGGAATTGGTACAAGAGACCCAGTACTTC; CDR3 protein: CASTSGLGELVQETQYF
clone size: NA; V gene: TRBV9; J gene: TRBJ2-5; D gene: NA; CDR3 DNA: TGTGCCAGCAGCGTAGGACAATTCCAAGAGACCCAGTACTTC; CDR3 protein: CASSVGQFQETQYF
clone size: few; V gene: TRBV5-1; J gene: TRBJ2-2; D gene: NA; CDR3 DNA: TGCGCCAGCAGCTTAGCCGTTGGGGAGCTGTTTTTT; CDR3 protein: CASSLAVGELFF
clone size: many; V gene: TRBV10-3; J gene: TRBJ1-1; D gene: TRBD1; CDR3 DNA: TGTGCCATCAGTGGACAGGGCCTGAACACTGAAGCTTTCTTT; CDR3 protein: CAISGQGLNTEAFF
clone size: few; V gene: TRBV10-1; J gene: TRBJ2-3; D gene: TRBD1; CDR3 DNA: TGCGCCAGCAGTGAGAGCGGGACAGGGTACACAGATACGCAGTATTTT; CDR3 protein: CASSESGTGYTDTQYF